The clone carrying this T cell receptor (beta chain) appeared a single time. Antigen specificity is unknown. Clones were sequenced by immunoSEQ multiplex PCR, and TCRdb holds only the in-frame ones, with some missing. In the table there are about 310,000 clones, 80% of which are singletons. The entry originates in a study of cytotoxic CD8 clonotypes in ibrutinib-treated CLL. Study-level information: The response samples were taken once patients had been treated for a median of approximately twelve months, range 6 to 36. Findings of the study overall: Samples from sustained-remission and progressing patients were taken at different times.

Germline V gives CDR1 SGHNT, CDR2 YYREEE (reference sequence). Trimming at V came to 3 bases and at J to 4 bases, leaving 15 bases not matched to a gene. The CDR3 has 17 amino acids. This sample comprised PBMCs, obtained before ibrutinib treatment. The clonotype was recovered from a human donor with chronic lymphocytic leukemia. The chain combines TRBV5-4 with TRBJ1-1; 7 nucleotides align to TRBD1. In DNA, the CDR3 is TGTGCCAGCAGCTCAAGGGGTGGCAGGGGGGTTTCCACTGAAGCTTTCTTT. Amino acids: CASSSRGGRGVSTEAFF.